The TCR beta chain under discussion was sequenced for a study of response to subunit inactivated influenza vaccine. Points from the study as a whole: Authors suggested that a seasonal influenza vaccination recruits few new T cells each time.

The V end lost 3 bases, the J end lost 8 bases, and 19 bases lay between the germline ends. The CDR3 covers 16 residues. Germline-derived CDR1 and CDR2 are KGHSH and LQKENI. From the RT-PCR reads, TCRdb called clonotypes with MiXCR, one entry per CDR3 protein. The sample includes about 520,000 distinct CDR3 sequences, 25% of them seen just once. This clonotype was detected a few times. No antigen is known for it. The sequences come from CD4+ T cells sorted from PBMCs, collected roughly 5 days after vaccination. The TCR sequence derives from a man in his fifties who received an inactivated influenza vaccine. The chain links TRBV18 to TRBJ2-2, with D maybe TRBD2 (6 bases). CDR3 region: CASSPPGLRMLGELFF. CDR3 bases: TGTGCCAGCTCACCCCCGGGACTCCGAATGTTGGGGGAGCTGTTTTTT.